What follows are 5 T cell receptor beta chains derived from one specimen sequenced in a study of T cell repertoires in cytomegalovirus infection. These receptors are not linked to any known antigen. Via MiXCR, TCRdb re-called the reads, giving one row per CDR3 protein. This table has more than 300,000 distinct CDR3 sequences, just under 35% appearing once. This specimen consisted of cultured PBMCs, obtained from culture after CMV antigen stimulation. All receptors derive from a human donor in good health (CMV status not recorded). Some clones in this sample may be carry-over from other donors' samples.

The chain combines TRBV6-1 with TRBJ2-4; D ambiguous. The CDR3 has 15 amino acids. V shed 2 bases and J shed 0 bases, with 8 bases lying between them. The germline gives CDR1 MNHNS, CDR2 SASEGT. CDR3: CASSELTVAKNIQYF. The DNA of the CDR3 is TGTGCCAGCAGTGAACTGACTGTAGCCAAAAACATTCAGTACTTC.

Written as DNA, the CDR3 is TGTGCCAGCAACGATAGCGGCCGTGGTGGGGATGAGCAGTTCTTC. It translates to CASNDSGRGGDEQFF. J is TRBJ2-1 and V is TRBV6-2 or TRBV6-3; perhaps TRBD2 as D (6 bases). Germline assignment: CDR1 MNHEY and CDR2 SVGEGT. The CDR3 has 15 amino acids. The ends were cut back, 7 bases at V and 8 bases at J, with 21 bases in the middle.

This clonotype was recorded a few times. The V gene is TRBV19, the J gene TRBJ1-2, with D maybe TRBD1 (6 bases). CDR1 is LNHDA, CDR2 SQIVND, per germline (reference sequence). The CDR3 sequence is 15 residues long. Trimming took off 5 bases at V and 0 bases at J, with 13 bases between the two ends. CDR3 sequence reads: CASSPTTGTNYGYTF. CDR3 DNA sequence: TGTGCCAGTAGTCCAACGACAGGCACTAACTATGGCTACACCTTC. Using reference TRBV19 and TRBJ1-2 for the parts outside the CDR3, the full variable domain is DGGITQSPKYLFRKEGQNVTLSCEQNLNHDAMYWYRQDPGQGLRLIYYSQIVNDFQKGDIAEGYSVSREKKESFPLTVTSAQKNPTAFYLCASSPTTGTNYGYTFGSGTRLTVV.

The J gene is TRBJ2-7, the V gene TRBV24-1; a weak D match, TRBD2 (6 bases). The V and J ends lost 8 bases and 0 bases respectively, with 16 bases between them. CDR3 length equals 15 residues. Looked up from germline, CDR1 is KGHDR and CDR2 is SFDVKD. The CDR3 loop reads CATTGPGTHSYEQYV. For the CDR3, the DNA is TGTGCCACCACTGGCCCCGGGACTCACTCCTACGAGCAGTACGTC.

This chain joins TRBV5-1 and TRBJ2-5; TRBD2 aligns across 13 bases. The CDR3 totals 15 residues. Germline V gives CDR1 SGHRS, CDR2 YFSETQ. Unmatched junction bases numbered 0, after V lost 1 base and J lost 3 bases. This CDR3 reads CASSLTSGREETQYF. As DNA, the CDR3 is TGCGCCAGCAGCTTGACTAGCGGGAGGGAAGAGACCCAGTACTTC.